The 28 T cell receptor beta chains reported below all come from one sample, sequenced in a study of tumor-infiltrating lymphocytes in primary liver carcinoma. The authors took blood RNA from unsorted whole blood and also extracted germline DNA. TCR beta cDNA came from about 500 ng total RNA, primed with a constant-region primer. For TCR beta, libraries were produced by three nested multiplex PCR rounds using slightly modified ARM-PCR. The opening two PCR rounds, around 9 cycles each, paired TRBV1-TRBV30 forward primers with a C-beta reverse primer. TCRdb independently ran MiXCR on the multiplex PCR reads; one entry per CDR3 protein. Among 190,000 or so distinct CDR3 sequences listed, less than 70% were seen once. What was sequenced was peripheral blood. Every receptor here comes from a woman aged 55-69 years with primary liver carcinoma and hepatitis B virus infection.

Concerning this clonotype itself: A much larger clone lies a single base off, so this may be a read error. The rearrangement links TRBV10-3 to TRBJ2-7, with D uncertain. Deletions cut 8 bases from V and 3 bases from J, with 8 bases between. In germline, CDR1 is ENHRY, CDR2 SYGVKD. The CDR3 contains 11 residues. The CDR3 sequence is CAIDQNYEQYF. DNA of the CDR3: TGTGCCATCGACCAAAACTACGAGCAGTACTTC.

The CDR3 DNA sequence: TGTGCCAGCAGTTACTCGTATAGGAATGAGCAGTTCTTC. Its translation is CASSYSYRNEQFF. The chain has TRBV6-2 or TRBV6-3 and TRBJ2-1; D ambiguous. This CDR3 is 13 amino acids long. The germline V gene encodes CDR1 MNHEY and CDR2 SVGEGT. Trimming stripped 0 bases from V and 7 bases from J, with 7 bases between.

Of note for this clonotype: A clone one base away is much larger, so this may be a read error. In this CDR3 the conserved last residue, phenylalanine or tryptophan, is missing, so a read error is likely. V usage is TRBV12-3 or TRBV12-4 and J usage is TRBJ2-1; tentative D call: TRBD2 (7 bases). V gave up 3 bases and J gave up 8 bases, with 17 bases separating them. This CDR3 has 15 residues. CDR3 in DNA: TGTGCCAGCAGTTTTAAAAGAGGGGGGGTTCATGAGCAGTTCATC. It translates to CASSFKRGGVHEQFI.

This clonotype was observed a single time. This may be a read error, as it is one base from a much larger clone. The chain employs TRBV13 and TRBJ2-7; TRBD2 might be the D (6 bases). The germline V gene has CDR1 PRHDT and CDR2 FYEKMQ (reference sequence). This CDR3 has 14 amino acids. The CDR3: CANSYGNGGYEQYF. The CDR3 DNA is TGTGCCAACAGCTACGGAAACGGGGGCTACGAGCAGTACTTC.

CDR3: CASNMPGQGEETQYF. In DNA, the CDR3 is TGTGCCAGTAACATGCCAGGACAGGGGGAAGAGACCCAGTACTTC. The chain combines TRBV11-2 with TRBJ2-5, with 10 bases that match TRBD1. The CDR3 has 15 residues. The germline V gene has CDR1 SGHAT and CDR2 FQNNGV. V dropped 9 bases and J dropped 3; count of bases not matched to a gene: 10.

A word on this clonotype: A clone one base away is much larger, so this may be a read error. The chain carries TRBV12-5 and TRBJ2-7; a weak D match, TRBD1 (5 bases). Between the trimmed V and J ends, which lost 7 bases and 1 base, there was a span of 11 bases. Germline values: CDR1 LGHNT, CDR2 FRNRAP. This CDR3 has 13 amino acids. Here the CDR3 reads CASATRTSYEQYF. The CDR3 coding sequence is TGTGCTAGTGCAACCAGGACATCCTACGAGCAGTACTTC.

As concerns this clonotype: A single base separates this from a much larger clone, so it may be a read error. This chain uses TRBV29-1 with TRBJ1-2; maybe TRBD1 (5 bases). There are 13 residues in the CDR3. CDR1 is SQVTM, CDR2 ANQGSEA, per germline. The CDR3 here is CSAINFREYGYAF. CDR3 bases: TGCAGCGCCATAAATTTCAGGGAGTATGGCTACGCCTTC.

Turning to this clonotype: A much larger clone differs from this one at a single base, so this may be a read error. It is likely a read error, because the conserved phenylalanine at the end of the CDR3 is missing. This chain uses TRBV12-3 or TRBV12-4 with TRBJ2-3; D might be TRBD1 (5 bases). The CDR3 is 15 amino acids. Deletions cut 6 bases from V and 0 bases from J, with 13 bases between. The CDR3, as DNA: TGTGCCAGCAGACGACAGTATAAGAGCACAGATACGCAGTATCTT. Protein: CASRRQYKSTDTQYL.

This clonotype was found a few times. This chain connects TRBV11-2 to TRBJ2-1; 10 bases map to TRBD2. The CDR3 length is 14 residues. Losses at the gene ends were 2 bases for V and 9 bases for J; bases not matched to a gene: 4. CDR1 is SGHAT, CDR2 FQNNGV, per germline. The CDR3 sequence is CASSLPGTSVEQFF. CDR3 sequence (DNA): TGTGCCAGCAGCTTACCCGGGACTAGCGTTGAGCAGTTCTTC.

In this sample, this clonotype turned up once. This could be a read error, since a much larger clone is one nucleotide away. The chain employs TRBV6-5 and TRBJ1-2; tentatively, D is TRBD1 (5 bases). Germline V lookup: CDR1 MNHEY, CDR2 SVGAGI. This CDR3 comprises 14 residues. CDR3 in amino acids: CASSTGGSGYGCTF. The CDR3 coding sequence is TGTGCCAGCAGCACCGGGGGGTCGGGCTATGGCTGCACCTTC.

This clonotype was counted at least ten times. The V gene is TRBV12-3 or TRBV12-4, the J gene TRBJ1-1, with a possible D match to TRBD1 (5 bases). With 6 bases removed from V and 3 bases from J, the gap between germline ends came to 14 bases. The CDR3 spans 14 residues. CDR3 protein: CASSPGPGDTEAFF. Written as DNA, the CDR3 is TGTGCCAGCAGCCCAGGACCGGGGGACACTGAAGCTTTCTTT.

Note on this clonotype: This may be a read error: a much more frequent sequence differs by one nucleotide. CDR3 region: CANSLGTYEQYF. In DNA, the CDR3 is TGTGCCAACAGTTTAGGGACTTACGAGCAGTACTTC. The gene calls are TRBV28 and TRBJ2-7; a possible D gene is TRBD2 (6 bases). The CDR3 contains 12 residues. Germline loops: CDR1 MDHEN, CDR2 SYDVKM.

This rearrangement joins TRBV10-3 to TRBJ1-1; perhaps TRBD1 as D (5 bases). CDR3 length equals 15 residues. V shed 7 bases and J shed 1 base, with 16 bases lying between them. Per the germline V gene, CDR1 is ENHRY and CDR2 is SYGVKD. The CDR3 bases are TGTGCCATCATTGATCCGGGACGGGAGAACACTGAAGCTTTCTTT. Translating gives CAIIDPGRENTEAFF.

Concerning this clonotype: At one boundary the junction diverges from the germline segment, which might be a read error. The chain employs TRBV7-8 and TRBJ2-3, with D uncertain. This CDR3 has 19 residues. Germline V CDR1 and CDR2: SGHVS, FQNEAQ. DNA of the CDR3: TGTGCCAGCAGCTTCCCTTTCCCCGACGAAATCCTGGGCACAGATAAGCAGTATTTT. It specifies CASSFPFPDEILGTDKQYF.

A remark on this clonotype: A much bigger clone sits one base away, suggesting this may be a read error. The chain uses TRBV6-1 and TRBJ2-1; weak D call: TRBD2 (5 bases). V lost 0 bases and J lost 10, with 10 bases in between. The CDR3 spans 13 residues. The germline CDR1 and CDR2 sequences are MNHNS and SASEGT. The CDR3 bases are TGTGCCAGCAGTGAAGCGGGAGAGCGGGAGCAGTTCTTC. It translates to CASSEAGEREQFF.

This chain uses TRBV10-3 with TRBJ2-3; 7 nucleotides match TRBD1. CDR3 length: 14 residues. CDR1 and CDR2 from the germline V gene are ENHRY and SYGVKD. CDR3 sequence reads: CAVNGGTDADTQYF. The CDR3 DNA follows: TGTGCTGTCAACGGTGGGACAGACGCAGATACGCAGTATTTT.

This clonotype has just one count. No conserved phenylalanine or tryptophan ends this CDR3, so it is likely a read error. V is TRBV12-3 or TRBV12-4 and J is TRBJ2-5; no reliable D call. The CDR3 is made up of 14 amino acids. The V end lost 3 bases, the J end lost 4 bases, and 12 bases lay between the germline ends. The CDR3 protein is CASSFRDIRETQYL. CDR3 bases: TGTGCCAGCAGTTTTCGAGACATTCGAGAGACCCAGTACTTG.

The sample holds many counts of this clonotype. This chain uses TRBV6-5 with TRBJ2-5; 7 bases map to TRBD2. This CDR3 is built from 15 residues. Germline CDR1 MNHEY, CDR2 SVGAGI. V lost 3 bases, J lost 5 bases, and 9 bases stayed unmatched. CDR3 nucleotides: TGTGCCAGCAGTTATGGGCCGGGGGGAGTGGAGACCCAGTACTTC. It specifies CASSYGPGGVETQYF.

Details on this clonotype: At one end, the junction sequence differs from germline, possibly due to a read error. The J gene is TRBJ2-2, the V gene TRBV11-1; TRBD1 aligns across 11 bases. CDR3 length: 16 amino acids. Looked up from germline, CDR1 is SGHAT and CDR2 is FQDESV (reference sequence). The CDR3 loop is CTSSTWTGGGTGELFF. The CDR3, as DNA: TGTACCAGTAGCACCTGGACAGGGGGCGGAACCGGGGAGCTGTTTTTT.

To note about this clonotype: The junction departs from germline at one end; a sequencing error may be responsible. The chain joins TRBV29-1 to TRBJ1-2, with 7 bases identical to TRBD1. Germline V gene lookup returns CDR1 SQVTM and CDR2 ANQGSEA. The CDR3 is made up of 15 amino acids. Written as DNA, the CDR3 is TGCAGCGCGTGGGGCTCGGGACAGCCAAACTATAGCTACACCTTC. It specifies CSAWGSGQPNYSYTF.

This clonotype was detected only a few times. The J gene is TRBJ1-5, the V gene TRBV28, with TRBD1 as a possible D gene (5 bases). The V gene lost 1 base and the J gene lost 5 bases, with 12 bases spanning the gap. Germline-derived CDR1 and CDR2 are MDHEN and SYDVKM. This CDR3 has 15 residues. This CDR3 reads CASSLLSGGDQPQHF. The CDR3 DNA reads as TGTGCCAGCAGTTTATTGAGCGGGGGGGATCAGCCCCAGCATTTT. Supplemented by reference TRBV28 and TRBJ1-5, the full variable domain reads DVKVTQSSRYLVKRTGEKVFLECVQDMDHENMFWYRQDPGLGLRLIYFSYDVKMKEKGDIPEGYSVSREKKERFSLILESASTNQTSMYLCASSLLSGGDQPQHFGDGTRLSIL.

On this clonotype itself: This may be a read error, as it is one base from a much larger clone. The V and J genes are TRBV6-6 and TRBJ1-6; a weak D match, TRBD1 (6 bases). V lost 6 bases to trimming and J lost 7 bases, with 16 bases between them. The CDR3 covers 15 residues. CDR1 is MNHNY and CDR2 is SVGAGI in the germline V gene (reference sequence). The CDR3 DNA sequence: TGTGCCAGCAGGACTCCGGGACAAAGAAATTCACCCCTCCACTTT. Translation: CASRTPGQRNSPLHF.

To note about this clonotype: The junction departs from germline at one end; a sequencing error may be responsible. CDR3 coding DNA: TGTGTCAGCAGCTTAGGGATTCGGGGGACTACCTTCGGCTACGCCTTC. This sequence encodes CVSSLGIRGTTFGYAF. J is TRBJ1-2 and V is TRBV11-2; D possibly corresponds to TRBD1 (5 bases). This CDR3 region has 16 residues. The germline CDR1 and CDR2 sequences are SGHAT and FQNNGV.

This clonotype has a handful of counts. V usage is TRBV11-1 and J usage is TRBJ1-1; 8 positions match TRBD1. The V gene's germline CDR1 is SGHAT and CDR2 FQDESV (reference sequence). With 5 bases clipped from V and 11 bases from J, the junction kept 10 bases outside the gene matches. The CDR3 is made up of 13 amino acids. CDR3 in DNA: TGTGCCAGCAGCCATACAGGGGGTCTGGGGGCTTTCTTT. Its translation is CASSHTGGLGAFF.

Concerning this clonotype: A much larger clone differs from this one at a single base, so this may be a read error. The rearrangement links TRBV13 to TRBJ2-5; D gene uncertain. V shed 7 bases and J shed 5 bases, with 14 bases lying between them. The germline V gene has CDR1 PRHDT and CDR2 FYEKMQ (reference sequence). The CDR3 consists of 13 residues. The CDR3 here is CASNFGGLETQYF. For the CDR3, the DNA is TGTGCCAGCAACTTTGGTGGGCTGGAGACCCAGTACTTC.

The chain uses TRBV29-1 and TRBJ2-5, with a weak D call TRBD2 (5 bases). This CDR3 has 11 residues. Germline-derived CDR1 and CDR2 are SQVTM and ANQGSEA. CDR3 bases: TGCAGTGCGGACTGGGGAGAGACCCAGTACTTC. Translated: CSADWGETQYF.

A single count supports this clonotype. The rearrangement joins TRBV4-1 to TRBJ2-5; 12 bases fit TRBD2. This CDR3 is built from 23 residues. The germline V gene has CDR1 MGHRA and CDR2 YSYEKL. The junction had 29 bases not matched to a gene; V was cut back by 4 bases and J by 5 bases. CDR3 in DNA: TGCGCCAGCAGCCTTGACCTACACGGGACTAGCGGGTTCGGATCGGCTCATGCCGAGACCCAGTACTTC. Translation: CASSLDLHGTSGFGSAHAETQYF.

As regards this clonotype: The junction departs from the called germline gene at one end, perhaps through a read error. The CDR3 loop reads CSSSPGTGYYEQYF. As DNA, the CDR3 is TGTTCCAGCAGCCCTGGGACAGGGTATTACGAGCAGTACTTC. This chain joins TRBV6-2 or TRBV6-3 and TRBJ2-7; TRBD1 matches at 9 bases. From germline, CDR1 is MNHEY and CDR2 SVGEGT. This CDR3 contains 14 residues.